This passage covers 32 T cell receptor beta chains from one sample sequenced in a study of blood T cell repertoires in COVID-19. Here immunoSEQ multiplex PCR was the method, and the copy in TCRdb shows in-frame clones only, minus some. Altogether 55,000 to 80,000 clones are present, more than 75% being singletons, with the ten largest covering about 12%. The sequenced sample consisted of peripheral blood. Every receptor here comes from a human donor in a cohort sampled during active COVID-19.

Here the CDR3 reads CASSTTQGPQHF. In DNA, the CDR3 is TGTGCCAGCAGTACCACTCAGGGGCCCCAGCATTTT. The rearrangement joins TRBV6-5 to TRBJ1-5, with D possibly matching TRBD1 (5 bases). Trimming removed 5 bases at V and 9 bases at J, with 11 bases between. Germline CDR1 and CDR2: MNHEY and SVGAGI. The CDR3 contains 12 residues.

Comments on this clone: Sequence at one end of the junction differs from germline and may be a read error. The chain has TRBV5-1 and TRBJ2-2; 7 bases map to TRBD1. This CDR3 comprises 14 residues. Germline assignment: CDR1 SGHRS and CDR2 YFSETQ. The CDR3: CASSRGQNPGELFF. CDR3 coding DNA: TGCGCCAGCAGCCGGGGACAGAACCCCGGGGAGCTGTTTTTT.

The chain is built from TRBV6-5 and TRBJ2-2, with a possible D match to TRBD1 (6 bases). CDR3 length: 14 residues. Germline CDR1 is MNHEY and CDR2 is SVGAGI. With 6 bases removed from V and 6 bases from J, the gap between germline ends came to 14 bases. CDR3 sequence: CASRDGQWPGELFF. CDR3 nucleotides: TGTGCCAGCAGAGACGGACAGTGGCCCGGGGAGCTGTTTTTT.

J is TRBJ2-7 and V is TRBV23-1, with 7 nucleotides matching TRBD2. TRBV23-1 is filed as an ORF, its function uncertain. This CDR3 contains 18 residues. J was trimmed by 2 bases and V by 0 bases; bases with no gene match: 13. The CDR3 nucleotides are TGCGCCAGCAGTCAATCTCCCCGGGAGGCCTACCTAACCTACGAGCAGTACTTC. It specifies CASSQSPREAYLTYEQYF.

The chain combines TRBV7-9 with TRBJ1-3; D gene uncertain. Trimming pared 3 bases from V and 0 bases from J, leaving 6 bases between. The CDR3 extends over 14 amino acids. Germline lookup yields CDR1 SEHNR and CDR2 FQNEAQ (reference sequence). The CDR3 DNA sequence: TGTGCCAGCAGCTTTGCAGGCTCTGGAAACACCATATATTTT. Amino acid sequence: CASSFAGSGNTIYF.

The J gene is TRBJ2-6, the V gene TRBV10-3; TRBD2 matches 8 bases. The CDR3 sequence is 15 residues long. With 7 bases clipped from V and 1 base from J, the junction kept 3 bases outside the gene matches. Germline-derived CDR1 and CDR2 are ENHRY and SYGVKD. CDR3 nucleotide sequence: TGTGCCATCAACAGCGGGGGATCTGGGGCCAACGTCCTGACTTTC. This translates into CAINSGGSGANVLTF.

This sequence joins TRBV6-6 and TRBJ2-4, with TRBD1 identical over 8 bases. The CDR3 is 16 residues long. J was trimmed by 0 bases and V by 4 bases; bases with no gene match: 5. CDR1 is MNHNY, CDR2 SVGAGI, per germline (reference sequence). The CDR3 protein is CASSSGQGIAKNIQYF. DNA for the CDR3: TGTGCCAGCAGTTCAGGACAGGGAATAGCCAAAAACATTCAGTACTTC.

The genes are TRBV5-1 and TRBJ2-5, with 8 bases that match TRBD2. Germline CDR1 SGHRS, CDR2 YFSETQ. V was clipped by 4 bases and J by 1 base; unmatched bases: 3. The CDR3 spans 14 residues. The chain's CDR3 is CASSPGLAQETQYF. DNA for the CDR3: TGCGCCAGCAGCCCCGGACTAGCCCAAGAGACCCAGTACTTC.

The chain has TRBV6-5 and TRBJ1-2, with TRBD1 identical over 7 bases. J lost 3 bases, V lost 6 bases, and 7 bases had no gene match. Germline CDR1 is MNHEY and CDR2 is SVGAGI. This CDR3 is 14 amino acids long. CDR3: CASRVRTGHYGYTF. CDR3 nucleotide sequence: TGTGCCAGCAGGGTGAGGACAGGACACTATGGCTACACCTTC.

The chain is built from TRBV6-5 and TRBJ1-5; D gene unclear. The CDR3 has 12 amino acids. Trimming cost V 6 bases and J 7 bases, with 10 bases left between them. Germline V gene sequence: CDR1 MNHEY, CDR2 SVGAGI. The CDR3 is CASSLGLQPQHF. CDR3 nucleotide sequence: TGTGCCAGCAGCCTCGGACTACAGCCCCAGCATTTT.

This sequence joins TRBV11-2 and TRBJ2-3, with 9 positions matching TRBD2. V lost 5 bases to trimming and J lost 10 bases; unmatched junction nucleotides: 7. There are 13 residues in the CDR3. Germline V CDR1 and CDR2: SGHAT, FQNNGV. The CDR3 region has the DNA TGTGCCAGCAGCCCCGTAGCGGGAGACGCGCAGTATTTT. Translated, it gives CASSPVAGDAQYF.

The count of this clone is one. The chain joins TRBV28 to TRBJ1-4; 7 bases are shared with TRBD1. From germline, CDR1 is MDHEN and CDR2 SYDVKM. This CDR3 is built from 17 residues. V shed 3 bases and J 2 bases; nucleotides not matched to a gene: 9. The CDR3 spells CASSLARTGHTNEKLFF. DNA for the CDR3: TGTGCCAGCAGTTTGGCTCGGACAGGTCATACTAATGAAAAACTGTTTTTT.

V usage is TRBV6-1 and J usage is TRBJ2-2; a weak D match, TRBD1 (5 bases). This CDR3 region has 16 residues. Germline-derived CDR1 and CDR2 are MNHNS and SASEGT. The germline V and J ends were trimmed by 3 bases and 2 bases, with 13 bases remaining between them. The CDR3 region has the DNA TGTGCCAGCAGTGAGGAATCCAGGGTAAACACCGGGGAGCTGTTTTTT. Its protein is CASSEESRVNTGELFF.

This chain connects TRBV28 to TRBJ2-1; possibly TRBD2 for D (6 bases). The V and J ends lost 4 bases and 5 bases respectively, with 18 bases between them. The CDR3 is 16 residues long. Germline CDR1 and CDR2: MDHEN and SYDVKM. CDR3 DNA: TGTGCCAGCAGTTCAACCGGGACTGGAGCCGACAATGAGCAGTTCTTC. Its protein product is CASSSTGTGADNEQFF.

This sequence joins TRBV7-2 and TRBJ2-5, with D maybe TRBD2 (5 bases). The V end lost 5 bases, the J end lost 5 bases, and 9 bases lay between the germline ends. Germline assignment: CDR1 SGHTA and CDR2 FQGNSA. The CDR3 contains 12 residues. In DNA, the CDR3 is TGTGCCAGCAGCGGAGGCTTGGAGACCCAGTACTTC. This sequence encodes CASSGGLETQYF.

V gene TRBV6-5 combines with J gene TRBJ1-3, with 9 positions matching TRBD1. The V gene's germline CDR1 is MNHEY and CDR2 SVGAGI. V was pared by 5 bases and J by 2 bases, with 4 bases of the junction left unmatched. CDR3 length: 15 residues. Here the CDR3 reads CASSPQGATGNTIYF. For the CDR3, the DNA is TGTGCCAGCAGTCCACAGGGGGCAACTGGAAACACCATATATTTT.

The chain has TRBV4-1 and TRBJ2-2, with D possibly being TRBD2 (7 bases). This CDR3 is 17 amino acids long. Trimming left V 0 bases short and J 4 bases short, with 15 bases between. Per the germline V gene, CDR1 is MGHRA and CDR2 is YSYEKL. CDR3 residues: CASSQEAGGGGTGELFF. The CDR3 DNA sequence: TGCGCCAGCAGCCAAGAGGCCGGGGGAGGGGGCACCGGGGAGCTGTTTTTT.

In its sample, this clone was seen a few times. The chain uses TRBV11-3 and TRBJ2-6, with no clear D. The V gene lost 2 bases and the J gene lost 0 bases, with 11 bases spanning the gap. Germline V gene data show CDR1 as SGHNT and CDR2 as YENEEA. The CDR3 consists of 17 residues. Written as DNA, the CDR3 is TGTGCCAGCAGCTTACAGGCCTTTTACTCTGGGGCCAACGTCCTGACTTTC. It codes for CASSLQAFYSGANVLTF.

V is TRBV18 and J is TRBJ2-7, with 8 bases lining up with TRBD2. The CDR3 runs to 15 residues. Trimming took 2 bases from V and 0 from J; bases not matched to a gene: 3. CDR1 and CDR2 (germline): KGHSH, LQKENI. This CDR3 is CASSPNGGVSYEQYF. Here the CDR3 DNA reads TGTGCCAGCTCACCAAACGGGGGGGTCTCCTACGAGCAGTACTTC.

This chain connects TRBV4-3 to TRBJ2-1; TRBD2 matches 10 bases. Germline V gene data show CDR1 as LGHNA and CDR2 as YSLEER. This CDR3 contains 15 residues. The trim removed 2 bases at V and 4 bases at J, leaving 2 bases unmatched. CDR3 amino acids: CASSQQRGGYNEQFF. The CDR3 DNA follows: TGCGCCAGCAGCCAACAGCGGGGGGGTTACAATGAGCAGTTCTTC.

The chain carries TRBV6-5 and TRBJ2-1; TRBD2 aligns across 8 bases. The germline gives CDR1 MNHEY, CDR2 SVGAGI. V lost 11 bases and J lost 0; bases outside the gene matches: 3. The CDR3 has 13 residues. CDR3 loop: CAAGGRSYNEQFF. In DNA form, the CDR3 reads TGTGCCGCGGGGGGTCGCTCCTACAATGAGCAGTTCTTC.

The chain employs TRBV7-2 and TRBJ2-3, with TRBD2 matching 8 bases. Germline assignment: CDR1 SGHTA and CDR2 FQGNSA. J was trimmed by 1 base and V by 5 bases; bases with no gene match: 14. The CDR3 length is 18 residues. DNA of the CDR3: TGTGCCAGCAGCGGAAGGGTGGGTAGCGGGGCACGCACAGATACGCAGTATTTT. This gives the protein CASSGRVGSGARTDTQYF.

The chain is built from TRBV6-6 and TRBJ1-2, with a tentative D call TRBD1 (6 bases). Germline values: CDR1 MNHNY, CDR2 SVGAGI (reference sequence). The V gene lost 6 bases and the J gene lost 6 bases, with 17 bases spanning the gap. This CDR3 region has 14 residues. This CDR3 is CASRSNRDRDGYTF. The DNA for the CDR3 is TGTGCCAGCAGATCTAACAGGGACCGGGATGGCTACACCTTC.

The chain recombines TRBV5-1 with TRBJ2-3; 11 positions match TRBD2. This CDR3 region has 16 residues. Germline V gene data show CDR1 as SGHRS and CDR2 as YFSETQ. V lost 4 bases and J lost 1; bases outside the gene matches: 5. CDR3 nucleotides: TGCGCCAGCAGCGACCTAGCGGGGGGCGGCACAGATACGCAGTATTTT. Residues: CASSDLAGGGTDTQYF.

The CDR3 loop is CATRDGEGKNIQYF. The CDR3 DNA is TGTGCCACCAGGGATGGGGAGGGCAAAAACATTCAGTACTTC. The chain joins TRBV15 to TRBJ2-4; 7 bases agree with TRBD2. V trimming: 6 bases; J trimming: 3 bases; junction bases outside the gene matches: 5. The CDR3 totals 14 residues. Germline lookup yields CDR1 LNHNV and CDR2 YYDKDF (reference sequence).

The rearrangement links TRBV25-1 to TRBJ1-5, with D possibly being TRBD1 (5 bases). The length of the CDR3 is 14 residues. Germline CDR1 MGHDK, CDR2 SYGVNS. Deletions cut 5 bases from V and 3 bases from J, with 11 bases between. CDR3 sequence: CASSLWGDNQPQHF. For the CDR3, the DNA is TGTGCCAGCAGTCTCTGGGGGGACAATCAGCCCCAGCATTTT.

The chain employs TRBV19 and TRBJ1-3, with TRBD1 as a possible D gene (5 bases). The CDR3 runs to 15 residues. Germline-derived CDR1 and CDR2 are LNHDA and SQIVND (reference sequence). Trimming removed 3 bases from V and 1 base from J, with 10 bases in between. The CDR3 loop reads CASSMGGKSGNTIYF. CDR3 sequence (DNA): TGTGCCAGTAGTATGGGGGGAAAGTCTGGAAACACCATATATTTT.

The count of this clone is one. The chain joins TRBV6-2 or TRBV6-3 to TRBJ2-1; TRBD1 matches at 8 bases. With V trimmed by 2 bases and J by 1 base, 4 bases remained unmatched. The germline V gene has CDR1 MNHEY and CDR2 SVGEGT. This CDR3 contains 16 residues. CDR3 bases: TGTGCCAGCAGTTACACCAGGGGGCCATCCTACAATGAGCAGTTCTTC. This translates into CASSYTRGPSYNEQFF.

This chain uses TRBV25-1 with TRBJ2-1; the D gene is possibly TRBD2 (7 bases). This CDR3 region has 16 residues. V dropped 3 bases and J dropped 4 bases, with 16 bases sitting between them. Germline values: CDR1 MGHDK, CDR2 SYGVNS. CDR3 nucleotides: TGTGCCAGCAGTGACCGGCCAGGGAGGGGGTACAATGAGCAGTTCTTC. It codes for CASSDRPGRGYNEQFF.

The chain joins TRBV28 to TRBJ1-2; TRBD1 matches 7 bases. V lost 7 bases, J lost 4 bases, and 3 bases stayed unmatched. From germline, CDR1 is MDHEN and CDR2 SYDVKM. This CDR3 region has 12 residues. The CDR3 sequence is CASMRTGYGYTF. CDR3 nucleotides: TGTGCCAGCATGCGGACAGGCTATGGCTACACCTTC.

This chain links TRBV5-5 with TRBJ2-3, with 7 bases identical to TRBD2. Trimming at V came to 6 bases and at J to 4 bases, leaving 8 bases not matched to a gene. The CDR3 extends over 14 amino acids. Looked up from germline, CDR1 is SGHKS and CDR2 is YYEKEE (reference sequence). This CDR3 is CASTSREGPDTQYF. The CDR3 nucleotides read TGTGCCAGCACCTCAAGGGAGGGACCAGATACGCAGTATTTT.

The V and J genes are TRBV7-2 and TRBJ1-1; no firm D call. CDR3 length: 13 amino acids. Germline V lookup: CDR1 SGHTA, CDR2 FQGNSA. Trimming took 7 bases from V and 0 from J, leaving 9 bases between them. This chain's CDR3 is CASTTRMNTEAFF. For the CDR3, the DNA is TGTGCCAGCACCACTAGAATGAACACTGAAGCTTTCTTT. The full variable domain, its missing parts supplied by reference TRBV7-2 and TRBJ1-1, is GAGVSQSPSNKVTEKGKDVELRCDPISGHTALYWYRQSLGQGLEFLIYFQGNSAPDKSGLPSDRFSAERTGGSVSTLTIQRTQQEDSAVYLCASTTRMNTEAFFGQGTRLTVV.